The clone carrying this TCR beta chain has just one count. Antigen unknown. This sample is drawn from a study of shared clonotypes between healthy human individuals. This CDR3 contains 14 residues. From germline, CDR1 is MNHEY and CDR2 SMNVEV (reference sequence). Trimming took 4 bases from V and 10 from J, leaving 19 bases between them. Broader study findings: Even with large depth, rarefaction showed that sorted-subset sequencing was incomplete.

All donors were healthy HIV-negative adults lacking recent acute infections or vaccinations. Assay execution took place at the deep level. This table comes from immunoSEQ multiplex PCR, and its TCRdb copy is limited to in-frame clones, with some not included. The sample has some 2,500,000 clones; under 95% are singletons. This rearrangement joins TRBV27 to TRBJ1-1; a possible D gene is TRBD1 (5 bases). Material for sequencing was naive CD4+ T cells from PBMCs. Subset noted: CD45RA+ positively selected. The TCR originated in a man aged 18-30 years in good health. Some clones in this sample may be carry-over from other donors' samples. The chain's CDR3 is CASSYRGGGIVAFF. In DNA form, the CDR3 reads TGTGCCAGCAGTTATCGGGGCGGGGGGATTGTAGCTTTCTTT.